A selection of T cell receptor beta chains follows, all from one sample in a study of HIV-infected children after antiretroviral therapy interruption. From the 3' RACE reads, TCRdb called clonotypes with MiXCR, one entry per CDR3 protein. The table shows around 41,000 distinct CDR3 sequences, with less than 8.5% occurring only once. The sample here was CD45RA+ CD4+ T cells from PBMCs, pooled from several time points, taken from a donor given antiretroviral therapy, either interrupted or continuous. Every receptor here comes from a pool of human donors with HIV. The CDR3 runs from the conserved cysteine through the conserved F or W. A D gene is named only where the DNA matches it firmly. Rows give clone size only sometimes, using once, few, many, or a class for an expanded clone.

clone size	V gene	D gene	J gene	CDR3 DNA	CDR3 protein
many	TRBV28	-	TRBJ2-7	TGTGCCAGCAGTTCCCCCTCAAAGGAGCAGTACTTC	CASSSPSKEQYF
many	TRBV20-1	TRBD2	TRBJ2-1	TGCAGTGCTAGAGATGGCGGGGGGGCAGGTGAGCAGTTCTTC	CSARDGGGAGEQFF
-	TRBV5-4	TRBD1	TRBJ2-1	TGTGCCAGCAGATCCGGGACAGGGTTTAGTGAGCAGTTCTTC	CASRSGTGFSEQFF
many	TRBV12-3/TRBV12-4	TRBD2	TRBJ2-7	TGTGCCAGCAGTTTCGAAGGACTAGCGGTAAGCGAGCAGTACTTC	CASSFEGLAVSEQYF
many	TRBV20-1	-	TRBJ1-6	TGCAGTGCTTCCCCGGACTTCGTCGGGGGACCCCTCCACTTT	CSASPDFVGGPLHF
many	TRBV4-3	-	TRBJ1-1	TGCGCCAGCAGCCATTTTGGGCAGGGGAACACTGAAGCTTTCTTT	CASSHFGQGNTEAFF
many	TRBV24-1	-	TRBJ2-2	TGTGCCACCAGTGATCCCATCGGGGCCCGCCAGGGAACGGGCACCGGGGAGCTGTTTTTT	CATSDPIGARQGTGTGELFF
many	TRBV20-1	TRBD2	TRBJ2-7	TGCAGTGCTCGCGACCCTAGCGGGAGTTCCTACGAGCAGTACTTC	CSARDPSGSSYEQYF
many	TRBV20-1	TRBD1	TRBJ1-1	TGCAGTGCTCAGCGGACAGGGGTGAACACTGAAGCTTTCTTT	CSAQRTGVNTEAFF
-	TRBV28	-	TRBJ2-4	TGTGCCAGCAGTCCACCGGGACAATCCTGGGCCAAAAACATTCAGTACTTC	CASSPPGQSWAKNIQYF
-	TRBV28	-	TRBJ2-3	TGTGCCAGCATTAGCGGCAGCCTCACAGATACGCAGTATTTT	CASISGSLTDTQYF
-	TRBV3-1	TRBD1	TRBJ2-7	TGTGCCAGCAGACAGACAGGGCATCCCGAGCAGTACTTC	CASRQTGHPEQYF
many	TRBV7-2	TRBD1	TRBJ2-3	TGTGCCAGCAGCCCTCGGGACAGGGGCGATACGCAGTATTTT	CASSPRDRGDTQYF
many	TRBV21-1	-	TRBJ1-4	TGTGCCAGCAGGCCCGGGACAGGGGTCCATTCGGATGAAAAACTGTTTTTT	CASRPGTGVHSDEKLFF
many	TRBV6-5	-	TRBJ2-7	TGTGCCAGCAGTGCGTGGTTGGACAGTACCTACGAGCAGTACTTC	CASSAWLDSTYEQYF
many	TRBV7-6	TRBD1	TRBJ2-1	TGTGCCAGCAGCTCGACAGGGGGCGCGACTAGCTCCTACAATGAGCAGTTCTTC	CASSSTGGATSSYNEQFF
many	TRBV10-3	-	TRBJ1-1	TGTGCCATCAGTGAGGGCCTAAGGCCCTGGGGTCCTGAAGCTTTCTTT	CAISEGLRPWGPEAFF
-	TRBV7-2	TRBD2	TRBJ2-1	TGTGCCAGCAGCCCCGGGGGGTACAATGAGCAGTTCTTC	CASSPGGYNEQFF
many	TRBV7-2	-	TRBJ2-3	TGTGCCAGCAGTGTAGCGGCCACAGATACGCAGTATTTT	CASSVAATDTQYF
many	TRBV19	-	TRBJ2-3	TGTGCCACCCTGGGGGCCCGCACAGATACGCAGTATTTT	CATLGARTDTQYF
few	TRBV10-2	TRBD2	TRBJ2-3	TGCGCCAGCAGAACTAGCGGTAGCACAGATACGCAGTATTTT	CASRTSGSTDTQYF
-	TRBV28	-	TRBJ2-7	TGTGCCAGCAGTTCTCCGGGACAACTATACGAGCAGTACTTC	CASSSPGQLYEQYF
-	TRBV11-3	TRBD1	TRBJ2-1	TGTGCCAGCAGCTACGGACAGGGGGCAGGCAATGAGCAGTTCTTC	CASSYGQGAGNEQFF
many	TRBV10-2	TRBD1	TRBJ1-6	TGCGCCAGCAGTGGACAGGGGGTACGGTCACCCCTCCACTTT	CASSGQGVRSPLHF
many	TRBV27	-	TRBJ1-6	TGTGCCAGCAAGCAGTATGGGGATTATAATTCACCCCTCCACTTT	CASKQYGDYNSPLHF
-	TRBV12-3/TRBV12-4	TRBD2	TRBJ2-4	TGTGCCAGCAGTTCCTTTCGGAGTAGCGGGAGCCTGAGTGCCAAAAACATTCAGTACTTC	CASSSFRSSGSLSAKNIQYF
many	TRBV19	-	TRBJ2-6	TGTGCCAGTACCGCCGGGGGGCCTGGGGCCAACGTCCTGACTTTC	CASTAGGPGANVLTF
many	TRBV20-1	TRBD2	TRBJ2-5	TGCAGTGCTAGAGAAAGCGGGGGGCGGACCCAGTACTTC	CSARESGGRTQYF
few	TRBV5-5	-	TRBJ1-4	TGTGCCAGCAGCTGGGGGGATGAAAAACTGTTTTTT	CASSWGDEKLFF
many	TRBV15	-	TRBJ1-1	TGTGCACGGGAGTTCGGGGACACTGAAGCTTTCTTT	CAREFGDTEAFF
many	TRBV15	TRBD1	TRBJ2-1	TGTGCCACCAGCAGAGGACAGGGAAAGGTCGCGGATGAGCAGTTCTTC	CATSRGQGKVADEQFF
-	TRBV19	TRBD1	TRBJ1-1	TGTGCCAGTAGTACCGACAGGGGATCAGTGGCAGCTTTCTTT	CASSTDRGSVAAFF
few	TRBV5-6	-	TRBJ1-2	TGTGCCAGCAGCTTCCCAGGGACCCTGAGCTATGGCTACACCTTC	CASSFPGTLSYGYTF
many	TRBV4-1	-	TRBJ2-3	TGCGCCAGCAGCAAGACCAGCACAGATACGCAGTATTTT	CASSKTSTDTQYF
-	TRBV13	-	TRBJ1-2	TGTGCCAGCAGCTTTGACAGGTCGTTTGCTGGCTACACCTTC	CASSFDRSFAGYTF
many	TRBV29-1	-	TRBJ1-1	TGCAGCGTTGAGTCGTCCGGGGGGAACACTGAAGCTTTCTTT	CSVESSGGNTEAFF
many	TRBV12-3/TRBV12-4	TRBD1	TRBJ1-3	TGTGCCAGCAGTTTCAACAGGGGGCTTCTAAGCACCATATATTTT	CASSFNRGLLSTIYF
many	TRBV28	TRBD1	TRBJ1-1	TGTGCCAGCAGTTCAGAGGGGGCAGGGGTTTTGCACACTGAAGCTTTCTTT	CASSSEGAGVLHTEAFF
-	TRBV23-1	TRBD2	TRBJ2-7	TGCGCCAGCAGTTTCCCTATCCCCGGGACTAGCGGGACCAACGAGCAGTACTTC	CASSFPIPGTSGTNEQYF
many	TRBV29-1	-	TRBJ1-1	TGCAGCGTGAACCCTTTTGTTATGAACACTGAAGCTTTCTTT	CSVNPFVMNTEAFF
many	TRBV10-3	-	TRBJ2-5	TGTGCCAGCAGTGATTGGGGGGGGCTCTATGCTGAGCAGTACTTT	CASSDWGGLYAEQYF
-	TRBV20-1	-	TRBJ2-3	TGCAGTGCAGAGCCCCTGACAGGGGCCGGGGGGGGTACGCAGTATTTT	CSAEPLTGAGGGTQYF
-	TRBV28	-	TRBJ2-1	TGTGCCAGCAGTTTGGTTTTCAGCTCCTACAATGAGCAGTTCTTC	CASSLVFSSYNEQFF
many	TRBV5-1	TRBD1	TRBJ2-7	TGCGCCAGCAGCTTGGTTGTTGGACAGGGATCCGAGCAGTACTTC	CASSLVVGQGSEQYF
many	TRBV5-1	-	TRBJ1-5	TGCGCCAGCAGCTTGGACGGGAGCAATCAGCCCCAGCATTTT	CASSLDGSNQPQHF
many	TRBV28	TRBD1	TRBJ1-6	TGTGCCAGCAGTGAGGGACAGTCAAATTCACCCCTCCACTTT	CASSEGQSNSPLHF
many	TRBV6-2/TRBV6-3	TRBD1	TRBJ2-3	TGTGCCAGCAGTCCCACGGACAGGGCAGGCACAGATACGCAGTATTTT	CASSPTDRAGTDTQYF
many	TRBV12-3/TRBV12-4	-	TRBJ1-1	TGTGCCAGCAGTTTATGGTTATCGAACACTGAAGCTTTCTTT	CASSLWLSNTEAFF
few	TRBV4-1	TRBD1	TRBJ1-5	TGCGCCAGCAGCCAAGGGCGACAGGGAACTCGTAATCAGCCCCAGCATTTT	CASSQGRQGTRNQPQHF
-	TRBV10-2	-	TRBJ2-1	TGCGCCAGCAGTGAAGGGACAACGCGGACTAAGCATCAGTTCTTC	CASSEGTTRTKHQFF
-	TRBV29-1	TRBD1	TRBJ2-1	TGCAGCGTTGCCGGAAAGAGGATGGGACAGGGTTTAAATGAGCAGTTCTTC	CSVAGKRMGQGLNEQFF
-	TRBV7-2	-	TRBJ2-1	TGTGCCAGCAGCCGGGTCCGGGGCGGTGAGCAGTTCTTC	CASSRVRGGEQFF
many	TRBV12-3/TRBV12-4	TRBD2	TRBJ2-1	TGTGCCAGCAGCAGGAGAGCGGGAGGACGGGCCTACAATGAGCAGTTCTTC	CASSRRAGGRAYNEQFF